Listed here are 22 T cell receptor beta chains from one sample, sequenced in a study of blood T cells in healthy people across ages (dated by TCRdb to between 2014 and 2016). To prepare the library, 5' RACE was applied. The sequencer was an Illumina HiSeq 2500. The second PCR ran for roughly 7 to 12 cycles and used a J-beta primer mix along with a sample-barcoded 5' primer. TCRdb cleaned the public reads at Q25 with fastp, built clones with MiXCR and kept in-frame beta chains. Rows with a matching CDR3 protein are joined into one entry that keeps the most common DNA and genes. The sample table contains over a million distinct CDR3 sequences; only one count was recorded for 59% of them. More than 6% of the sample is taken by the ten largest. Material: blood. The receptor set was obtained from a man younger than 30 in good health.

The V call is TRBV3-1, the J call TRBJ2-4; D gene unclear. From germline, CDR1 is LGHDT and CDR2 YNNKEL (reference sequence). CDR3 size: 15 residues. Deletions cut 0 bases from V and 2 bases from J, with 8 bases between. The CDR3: CASSQDVASKNIQYF. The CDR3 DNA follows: TGTGCCAGCAGCCAAGATGTGGCATCCAAAAACATTCAGTACTTC.

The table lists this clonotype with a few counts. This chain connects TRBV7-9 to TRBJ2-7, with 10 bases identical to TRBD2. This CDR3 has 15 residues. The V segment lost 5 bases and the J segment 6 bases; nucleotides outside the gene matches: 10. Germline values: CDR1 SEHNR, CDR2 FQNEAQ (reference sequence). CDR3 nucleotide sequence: TGTGCCAGCAGCAAACCGGGACTAGCGCCTACCGAGCAGTACTTC. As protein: CASSKPGLAPTEQYF.

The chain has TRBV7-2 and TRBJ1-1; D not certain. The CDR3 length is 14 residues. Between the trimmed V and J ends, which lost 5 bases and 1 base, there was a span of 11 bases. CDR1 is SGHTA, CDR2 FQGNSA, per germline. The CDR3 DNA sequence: TGTGCCAGCAGCAACTGGGAGGAGAACACTGAAGCTTTCTTT. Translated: CASSNWEENTEAFF.

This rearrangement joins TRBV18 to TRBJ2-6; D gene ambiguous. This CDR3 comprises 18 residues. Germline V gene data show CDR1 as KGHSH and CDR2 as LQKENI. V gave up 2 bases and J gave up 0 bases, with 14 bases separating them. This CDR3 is CASSPIPAANSGANVLTF. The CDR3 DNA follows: TGTGCCAGCTCACCAATACCGGCAGCCAACTCTGGGGCCAACGTCCTGACTTTC.

The CDR3 nucleotides are TGCAGTGCTAGAGACGGCGGGAGCTCTGGGGCCAACGTCCTGACTTTC. Its protein is CSARDGGSSGANVLTF. The chain has TRBV20-1 and TRBJ2-6; 7 bases line up with TRBD2. Germline CDR1 and CDR2: DFQATT and SNEGSKA (reference sequence). The junction had 2 bases not matched to a gene; V was cut back by 0 bases and J by 0 bases. The CDR3 is 16 amino acids.

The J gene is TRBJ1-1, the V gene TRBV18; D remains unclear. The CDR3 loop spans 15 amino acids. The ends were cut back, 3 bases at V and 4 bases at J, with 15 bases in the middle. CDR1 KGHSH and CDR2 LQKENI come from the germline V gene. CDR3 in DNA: TGTGCCAGCTCACCGCGTGGGGTTGTGAGCACTGAAGCTTTCTTT. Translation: CASSPRGVVSTEAFF.

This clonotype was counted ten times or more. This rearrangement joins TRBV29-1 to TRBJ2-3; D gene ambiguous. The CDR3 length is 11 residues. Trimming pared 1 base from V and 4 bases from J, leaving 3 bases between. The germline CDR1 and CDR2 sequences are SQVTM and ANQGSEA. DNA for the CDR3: TGCAGCGTTGAAGGACCAGATACGCAGTATTTT. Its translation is CSVEGPDTQYF.

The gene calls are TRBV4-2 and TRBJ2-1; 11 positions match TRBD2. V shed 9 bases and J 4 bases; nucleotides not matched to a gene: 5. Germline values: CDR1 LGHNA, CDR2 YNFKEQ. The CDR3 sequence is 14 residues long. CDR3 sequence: CASSSGGTYNEQFF. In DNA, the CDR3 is TGTGCCAGTTCTAGCGGGGGGACGTACAATGAGCAGTTCTTC.

The CDR3 sequence: CASSPRGTRETQYF. For the CDR3, the DNA is TGTGCCAGCTCACCACGCGGGACTAGGGAGACCCAGTACTTC. V is TRBV18 and J is TRBJ2-5; 8 bases map to TRBD2. Per germline, CDR1 KGHSH and CDR2 LQKENI. V dropped 1 base and J dropped 5; count of bases not matched to a gene: 3. CDR3 length: 14 residues.

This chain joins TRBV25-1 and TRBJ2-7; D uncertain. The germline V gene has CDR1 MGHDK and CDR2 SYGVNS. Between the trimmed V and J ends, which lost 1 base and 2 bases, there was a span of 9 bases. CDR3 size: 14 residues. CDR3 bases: TGTGCCAGCAGTGAATCCAGGCGACCCTACGAGCAGTACTTC. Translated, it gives CASSESRRPYEQYF.

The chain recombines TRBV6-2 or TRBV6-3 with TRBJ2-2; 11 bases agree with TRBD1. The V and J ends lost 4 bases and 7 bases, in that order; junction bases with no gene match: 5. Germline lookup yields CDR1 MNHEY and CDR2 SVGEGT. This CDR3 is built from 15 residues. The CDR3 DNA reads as TGTGCCAGCAGTTCATGGACAGGGGGCGTCGGGGAGCTGTTTTTT. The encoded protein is CASSSWTGGVGELFF.

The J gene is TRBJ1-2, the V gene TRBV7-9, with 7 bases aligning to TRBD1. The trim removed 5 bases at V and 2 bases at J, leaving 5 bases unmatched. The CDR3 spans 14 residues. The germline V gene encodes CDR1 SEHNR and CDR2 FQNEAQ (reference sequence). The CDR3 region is CASSAGQLNYGYTF. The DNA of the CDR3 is TGTGCCAGCAGCGCGGGACAGTTAAACTATGGCTACACCTTC.

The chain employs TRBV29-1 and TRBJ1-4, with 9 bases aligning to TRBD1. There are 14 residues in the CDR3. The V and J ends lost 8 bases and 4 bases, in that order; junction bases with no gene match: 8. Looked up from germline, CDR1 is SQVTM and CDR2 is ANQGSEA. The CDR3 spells CSPYTGGHNEKLFF. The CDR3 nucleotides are TGCAGCCCGTATACAGGGGGCCATAATGAAAAACTGTTTTTT.

DNA for the CDR3: TGCGCCAGCAGCCAACAACAGGGCGATGTCTCACCCCTCCACTTT. Translation gives CASSQQQGDVSPLHF. This chain connects TRBV4-1 to TRBJ1-6; D may be TRBD1 (6 bases). This CDR3 comprises 15 residues. V dropped 2 bases and J dropped 10 bases, with 15 bases sitting between them. CDR1 is MGHRA, CDR2 YSYEKL, per germline.

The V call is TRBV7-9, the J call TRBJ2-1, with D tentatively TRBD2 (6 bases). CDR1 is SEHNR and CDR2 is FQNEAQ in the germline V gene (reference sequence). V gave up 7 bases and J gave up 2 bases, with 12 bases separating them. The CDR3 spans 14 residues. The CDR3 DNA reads TGTGCCAGCATGGGGGGAAGGACCTACAATGAGCAGTTCTTC. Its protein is CASMGGRTYNEQFF.

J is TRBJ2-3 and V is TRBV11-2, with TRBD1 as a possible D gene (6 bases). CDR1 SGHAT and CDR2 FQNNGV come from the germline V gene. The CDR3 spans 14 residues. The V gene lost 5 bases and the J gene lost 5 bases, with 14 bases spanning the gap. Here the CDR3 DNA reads TGTGCCAGCAGCCGATCAGGGGTAGAAGATACGCAGTATTTT. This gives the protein CASSRSGVEDTQYF.

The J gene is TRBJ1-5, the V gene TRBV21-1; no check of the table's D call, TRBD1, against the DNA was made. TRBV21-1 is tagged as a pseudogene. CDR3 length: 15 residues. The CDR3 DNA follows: TGTGCCAGCAGCAAGCCGGGACAGGGGGGTCAGCCCCAGCATTTT. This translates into CASSKPGQGGQPQHF.

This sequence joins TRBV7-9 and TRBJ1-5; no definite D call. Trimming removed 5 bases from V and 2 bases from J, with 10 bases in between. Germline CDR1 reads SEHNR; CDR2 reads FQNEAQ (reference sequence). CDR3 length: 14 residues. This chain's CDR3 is CASSPSDRNQPQHF. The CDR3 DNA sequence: TGTGCCAGCAGCCCCTCTGATCGCAATCAGCCCCAGCATTTT.

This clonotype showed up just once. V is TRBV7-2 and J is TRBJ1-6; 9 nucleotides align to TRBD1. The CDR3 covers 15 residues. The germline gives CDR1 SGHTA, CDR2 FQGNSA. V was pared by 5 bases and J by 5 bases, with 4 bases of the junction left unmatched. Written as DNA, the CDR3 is TGTGCCAGCAGCCAACACAGGGGGCATAATTCACCCCTCCACTTT. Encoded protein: CASSQHRGHNSPLHF.

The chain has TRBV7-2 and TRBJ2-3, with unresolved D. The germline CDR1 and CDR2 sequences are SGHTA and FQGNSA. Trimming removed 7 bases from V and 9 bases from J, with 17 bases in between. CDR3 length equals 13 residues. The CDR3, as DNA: TGTGCCAGCACCTCCCCAACTGAAGTAACGCAGTATTTT. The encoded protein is CASTSPTEVTQYF.

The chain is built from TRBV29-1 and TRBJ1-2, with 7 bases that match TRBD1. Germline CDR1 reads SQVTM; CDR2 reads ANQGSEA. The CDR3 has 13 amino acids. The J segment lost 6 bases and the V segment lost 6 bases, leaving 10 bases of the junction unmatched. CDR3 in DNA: TGCAGCGTCCAGACAGGGAACACCCATGGCTACACCTTC. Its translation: CSVQTGNTHGYTF.

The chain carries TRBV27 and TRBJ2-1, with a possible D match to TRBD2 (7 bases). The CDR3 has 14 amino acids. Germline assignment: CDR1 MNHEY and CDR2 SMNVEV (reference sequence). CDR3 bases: TGTGCTCCAGCATTAGGGGGGGTCTCCGATAGGCAGTTCTTC. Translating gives CAPALGGVSDRQFF.